These 15 T cell receptor beta chains were all obtained from the same sample, sequenced in a study of cytomegalovirus exposure and HLA in healthy donors. PCR used 60 Vbeta primers and 13 Jbeta primers. Some clones are missing from TCRdb's copy, which holds only in-frame ones; the method was immunoSEQ multiplex PCR. The table shows 140,000 to 150,000 clones, with approximately 85% occurring only once. Source material: PBMCs. These receptors all come from a woman aged 35 to 49 in good health and CMV-seronegative.

The chain recombines TRBV7-6 with TRBJ2-7; maybe TRBD2 (6 bases). Trimming shortened V by 5 bases and J by 7 bases, and 18 bases separated the two germline ends. The CDR3 contains 14 residues. Germline V gives CDR1 SGHVS, CDR2 FNYEAQ. The CDR3 DNA follows: TGTGCCAGCAGCGGAGGTCCGGGAGAGTGGGAGCAGTACTTC. Encoded protein: CASSGGPGEWEQYF.

This chain links TRBV6-5 with TRBJ1-5; D is possibly TRBD1 (5 bases). From germline, CDR1 is MNHEY and CDR2 SVGAGI. The CDR3 consists of 12 residues. Trimming removed 8 bases at V and 5 bases at J, with 10 bases between. The chain's CDR3 is CASGQRDQPQHF. CDR3 coding DNA: TGTGCCAGCGGACAACGCGATCAGCCCCAGCATTTT.

The genes are TRBV9 and TRBJ1-1, with 9 bases fitting TRBD1. V lost 0 bases, J lost 10 bases, and 10 bases stayed unmatched. CDR1 SGDLS and CDR2 YYNGEE come from the germline V gene. CDR3 length equals 15 residues. In DNA form, the CDR3 reads TGTGCCAGCAGCGTAGCCGGGACAGGGTTGTTTGGAGCTTTCTTT. It yields the protein CASSVAGTGLFGAFF.

The V and J genes are TRBV5-6 and TRBJ2-4, with a weak D call TRBD2 (5 bases). The CDR3 is 16 amino acids. Germline values: CDR1 SGHDT, CDR2 YYEEEE. V was pared by 1 base and J by 0 bases, with 11 bases between. CDR3 in amino acids: CASSLWEILAKNIQYF. The DNA for the CDR3 is TGTGCCAGCAGCTTGTGGGAGATATTAGCCAAAAACATTCAGTACTTC.

V gene TRBV10-1 combines with J gene TRBJ2-3, with D perhaps matching TRBD2 (6 bases). V gave up 0 bases and J gave up 2 bases, with 12 bases separating them. CDR3 size: 16 residues. Germline CDR1 reads WNHNN; CDR2 reads SYGVQD (reference sequence). The CDR3 spells CASSESLAVHTDTQYF. The CDR3 region has the DNA TGCGCCAGCAGTGAGTCGTTAGCGGTACACACAGATACGCAGTATTTT.

V is TRBV19 and J is TRBJ2-3, with D unresolved. CDR3 size: 15 residues. The V end lost 5 bases, the J end lost 0 bases, and 12 bases lay between the germline ends. CDR1 LNHDA and CDR2 SQIVND come from the germline V gene (reference sequence). The CDR3 spells CASSPPGLSTDTQYF. CDR3 coding DNA: TGTGCCAGTAGTCCCCCAGGCCTGAGCACAGATACGCAGTATTTT.

The chain recombines TRBV5-1 with TRBJ2-7; D is unclear. Germline V gene data show CDR1 as SGHRS and CDR2 as YFSETQ. V gave up 4 bases and J gave up 5 bases, with 16 bases separating them. The CDR3 contains 14 residues. The CDR3: CASSLASSTHEQYF. CDR3 in DNA: TGCGCCAGCAGCCTGGCCTCTAGTACCCACGAGCAGTACTTC.

In this sample, this clone turned up once. The chain carries TRBV6-4 and TRBJ2-2, with 7 positions matching TRBD1. The germline gives CDR1 MRHNA, CDR2 SNTAGT. V lost 5 bases, J lost 3 bases, and 3 bases stayed unmatched. This CDR3 is built from 14 residues. In DNA form, the CDR3 reads TGTGCCAGCAGTCCCCAGGGGGACACCGGGGAGCTGTTTTTT. This translates into CASSPQGDTGELFF.

The chain is built from TRBV28 and TRBJ2-1; no definite D call. V was trimmed by 1 base and J by 0 bases, leaving 16 bases between them. Germline V CDR1 and CDR2: MDHEN, SYDVKM. The CDR3 runs 18 residues. CDR3 coding DNA: TGTGCCAGCAGTTTATTCTATCGCACGGCTAGCTCCTACAATGAGCAGTTCTTC. Amino acids: CASSLFYRTASSYNEQFF.

The chain carries TRBV28 and TRBJ2-3; D gene uncertain. CDR1 is MDHEN, CDR2 SYDVKM, per germline. The V end was cut by 6 bases, the J end by 4 bases, with 11 bases between. This CDR3 is built from 13 residues. As DNA, the CDR3 is TGTGCCAGCAGCACTGGTGTTCCAGATACGCAGTATTTT. Protein: CASSTGVPDTQYF.

This chain connects TRBV4-1 to TRBJ1-3; the D is unclear. The germline V gene has CDR1 MGHRA and CDR2 YSYEKL. Trimming removed 2 bases from V and 6 bases from J, with 8 bases in between. The CDR3 is 13 residues long. In DNA, the CDR3 is TGCGCCAGCAGCCAACTGCAGTTAAACACCATATATTTT. It translates to CASSQLQLNTIYF.

In its sample, this clone was seen a few times. The CDR3 sequence is CASSSRYNEQFF. CDR3 nucleotides: TGTGCCAGCAGCTCGAGGTACAATGAGCAGTTCTTC. The V gene is TRBV11-1, the J gene TRBJ2-1; D is uncertain. V lost 4 bases and J lost 4, with 5 bases in between. Germline CDR1 and CDR2: SGHAT and FQDESV (reference sequence). The CDR3 consists of 12 residues.

The chain employs TRBV10-3 and TRBJ2-5, with unresolved D. The V gene's germline CDR1 is ENHRY and CDR2 SYGVKD. This CDR3 is built from 14 residues. The V gene lost 3 bases and the J gene lost 9 bases, with 17 bases spanning the gap. The CDR3 region has the DNA TGTGCCATCAGTGAATCTAGTGAGGATGTCCCCCAGTACTTC. Protein: CAISESSEDVPQYF.

The rearrangement links TRBV5-4 to TRBJ2-3, with a possible D match to TRBD1 (6 bases). Germline V gene data show CDR1 as SGHNT and CDR2 as YYREEE (reference sequence). This CDR3 region has 16 residues. V lost 4 bases, J lost 2 bases, and 17 bases lay in between. CDR3 bases: TGTGCCAGCAGCCCCGGGACACCAGCGACCACAGATACGCAGTATTTT. This sequence encodes CASSPGTPATTDTQYF.

The chain has TRBV5-1 and TRBJ2-3; 10 bases map to TRBD2. Germline V gives CDR1 SGHRS, CDR2 YFSETQ. The V gene end was trimmed by 4 bases and the J gene end by 4 bases; junction bases not matched to a gene: 3. The CDR3 length is 14 residues. CDR3 in DNA: TGCGCCAGCAGCCCGGGGACTAGCGCAGATACGCAGTATTTT. Protein sequence: CASSPGTSADTQYF.